The present TCR beta chain was sequenced within a study of blood T cell repertoires in COVID-19. Study background: COVID-19 samples, acute and convalescent, were from the United States, Italy and Spain. The cDNA or gDNA used as material had been derived from T cells, B-cell-depleted T cells, or PBMCs.

Categorization into cohorts depended on clinical history that participants reported. A case of COVID-19 had been met by exposed participants within 2 weeks before study entry. This CDR3 comprises 15 residues. Germline V gene lookup returns CDR1 SGHNT and CDR2 YYREEE (reference sequence). V lost 3 bases, J lost 0 bases, and 13 bases lay in between. Method: immunoSEQ multiplex PCR; TCRdb's copy keeps in-frame clones and lacks some. Among some 200,000 clones listed, 83% were seen once. The genes are TRBV5-4 and TRBJ2-7, with D possibly matching TRBD2 (5 bases). This receptor was identified in a woman between 50 and 59 years old who had been exposed to COVID-19. What was sequenced was PBMCs or T cells enriched from blood (not recorded which). The CDR3: CASSSGLAYSYEQYF. DNA for the CDR3: TGTGCCAGCAGCTCTGGGCTAGCTTACTCCTACGAGCAGTACTTC.